These 25 T cell receptor beta chains share one sample of origin, sequenced in a study of shared clonotypes between healthy human individuals. Method: immunoSEQ multiplex PCR; TCRdb's copy keeps in-frame clones and lacks some. The sample has more than 1,200,000 clones, roughly 98.5% seen once; the top ten hold approximately 0.4%. The sample consisted of naive CD4+ T cells sorted from blood. The subset is: CD45RA+ positively selected. These receptors all stem from a man in his thirties or forties in good health.

This clone appeared a single time. The chain is built from TRBV7-9 and TRBJ1-2, with D uncertain. Between the trimmed V and J ends, which lost 0 bases and 7 bases, there was a span of 9 bases. The CDR3 contains 13 residues. Germline assignment: CDR1 SEHNR and CDR2 FQNEAQ (reference sequence). CDR3 coding DNA: TGTGCCAGCAGCTTAGCCGGGGTAGGTGGCTACACCTTC. Protein product: CASSLAGVGGYTF. The variable domain in full, completed from reference TRBV7-9 and TRBJ1-2, reads DTGVSQNPRHKITKRGQNVTFRCDPISEHNRLYWYRQTLGQGPEFLTYFQNEAQLEKSRLLSDRFSAERPKGSFSTLEIQRTEQGDSAMYLCASSLAGVGGYTFGSGTRLTVV.

The rearrangement uses TRBV2 and TRBJ1-4, with 7 bases that match TRBD1. This CDR3 is built from 15 residues. Germline CDR1 is SNHLY and CDR2 is FYNNEI. With 10 bases clipped from V and 5 bases from J, the junction kept 13 bases outside the gene matches. The CDR3 region is CAISEVQGINEKLFF. DNA for the CDR3: TGTGCCATCTCGGAGGTACAGGGGATAAATGAAAAACTGTTTTTT.

The chain is built from TRBV5-1 and TRBJ2-2; tentative D call: TRBD1 (6 bases). The CDR3 loop spans 14 amino acids. The V gene lost 4 bases and the J gene lost 3 bases, with 10 bases spanning the gap. Germline V gene data show CDR1 as SGHRS and CDR2 as YFSETQ. As DNA, the CDR3 is TGCGCCAGCAGCCTCCGGACAGACACCGGGGAGCTGTTTTTT. This gives the protein CASSLRTDTGELFF.

The chain has TRBV7-9 and TRBJ2-2, with D unclear. In germline, CDR1 is SEHNR, CDR2 FQNEAQ (reference sequence). CDR3 length: 15 amino acids. The V gene lost 6 bases and the J gene lost 0 bases, with 11 bases spanning the gap. The CDR3 protein is CASRPVGPNTGELFF. The CDR3 DNA follows: TGTGCCAGCAGGCCCGTAGGCCCGAACACCGGGGAGCTGTTTTTT.

This chain connects TRBV19 to TRBJ2-7, with 8 positions matching TRBD1. This CDR3 has 15 amino acids. Trimming at V came to 8 bases and at J to 6 bases, leaving 15 bases not matched to a gene. The germline V gene encodes CDR1 LNHDA and CDR2 SQIVND (reference sequence). The CDR3 bases are TGTGCCAGTGGGCCGAGGACAGGGTGGTTCGGCGAGCAGTACTTC. Its translation is CASGPRTGWFGEQYF.

The chain uses TRBV7-2 and TRBJ1-5; D call uncertain. CDR1 and CDR2 from the germline V gene are SGHTA and FQGNSA. The CDR3 runs 13 residues. V dropped 5 bases and J dropped 0 bases, with 5 bases sitting between them. Here the CDR3 DNA reads TGTGCCAGCAGCCCAGCTAGCAATCAGCCCCAGCATTTT. Protein: CASSPASNQPQHF.

This chain uses TRBV11-3 with TRBJ1-2, with TRBD1 as a possible D gene (5 bases). V was trimmed by 3 bases and J by 8 bases, leaving 19 bases between them. CDR3 length equals 15 residues. Germline V gives CDR1 SGHNT, CDR2 YENEEA. CDR3 nucleotides: TGTGCCAGCAGCTTGGGATGGCGTGGGGCGGGCGGCTACACCTTC. Translation gives CASSLGWRGAGGYTF.

This chain uses TRBV9 with TRBJ1-1; D remains unclear. CDR3 size: 12 residues. V was pared by 7 bases and J by 4 bases, with 11 bases between. CDR1 is SGDLS, CDR2 YYNGEE, per germline. CDR3 bases: TGTGCCAGCCGGGTGGGTGGCACTGAAGCTTTCTTT. This encodes CASRVGGTEAFF.

This chain links TRBV5-6 with TRBJ1-1, with D unclear. The CDR3 consists of 14 residues. Per the germline V gene, CDR1 is SGHDT and CDR2 is YYEEEE. With 1 base removed from V and 5 bases from J, the gap between germline ends came to 12 bases. This chain's CDR3 is CASSLPVSGTEAFF. The DNA for the CDR3 is TGTGCCAGCAGCTTGCCAGTTTCTGGAACTGAAGCTTTCTTT.

This clone was found once. The rearrangement uses TRBV7-8 and TRBJ2-2, with TRBD2 identical over 9 bases. CDR3 size: 15 residues. Trimming at V came to 1 base and at J to 3 bases, leaving 0 bases not matched to a gene. Per germline, CDR1 SGHVS and CDR2 FQNEAQ. CDR3 DNA: TGTGCCAGCAGCTTAGGCGGGGGGGACACCGGGGAGCTGTTTTTT. Protein product: CASSLGGGDTGELFF.

This clone was seen a handful of times. The chain uses TRBV5-1 and TRBJ1-5; D not resolved. This CDR3 comprises 14 residues. Trimming took off 0 bases at V and 3 bases at J, with 7 bases between the two ends. The germline V gene has CDR1 SGHRS and CDR2 YFSETQ. The CDR3 loop reads CASSLGRNNQPQHF. CDR3 nucleotide sequence: TGCGCCAGCAGCTTGGGACGGAACAATCAGCCCCAGCATTTT.

The chain combines TRBV11-2 with TRBJ1-5, with 7 positions matching TRBD1. Looked up from germline, CDR1 is SGHAT and CDR2 is FQNNGV. The V gene end was trimmed by 4 bases and the J gene end by 5 bases; junction bases not matched to a gene: 11. The CDR3 runs to 16 residues. CDR3 protein: CASSSGQISSHQPQHF. DNA for the CDR3: TGTGCCAGCAGCTCGGGACAGATTAGTTCTCATCAGCCCCAGCATTTT.

The chain carries TRBV18 and TRBJ2-7, with 10 bases lining up with TRBD2. CDR1 is KGHSH and CDR2 is LQKENI in the germline V gene. Trimming took 3 bases from V and 4 from J; bases not matched to a gene: 9. The CDR3 spans 16 residues. This chain's CDR3 is CASSPGLAEAGYEQYF. The CDR3 nucleotides read TGTGCCAGCTCACCTGGACTAGCGGAAGCCGGGTACGAGCAGTACTTC.

This clone appeared a single time. The chain links TRBV7-6 to TRBJ2-2, with 10 bases identical to TRBD2. The CDR3 is 17 amino acids. Trimming at V came to 2 bases and at J to 7 bases, leaving 10 bases not matched to a gene. CDR1 is SGHVS and CDR2 is FNYEAQ in the germline V gene. In DNA form, the CDR3 reads TGTGCCAGCAGCTTACCCGAAGCGGGAGGGCCGGACGGGGAGCTGTTTTTT. Its translation: CASSLPEAGGPDGELFF.

Here the CDR3 reads CASSNRLAGGGVEQFF. The CDR3 coding sequence is TGTGCCAGCAGCAATAGACTAGCGGGAGGTGGGGTTGAGCAGTTCTTC. The chain combines TRBV27 with TRBJ2-1; 13 bases agree with TRBD2. The V segment lost 6 bases and the J segment 9 bases; nucleotides outside the gene matches: 11. Germline V gene data show CDR1 as MNHEY and CDR2 as SMNVEV (reference sequence). The CDR3 consists of 16 residues.

Note on this clone: The junction departs from the called germline gene at one end, perhaps through a read error. The rearrangement joins TRBV29-1 to TRBJ2-3; D unresolved. The CDR3 has 11 residues. Germline CDR1 and CDR2: SQVTM and ANQGSEA. The CDR3 region is CLGLEADTQYF. DNA of the CDR3: TGTCTCGGGCTAGAGGCAGATACGCAGTATTTT.

V is TRBV7-9 and J is TRBJ2-7, with 10 bases fitting TRBD2. CDR1 and CDR2 from the germline V gene are SEHNR and FQNEAQ (reference sequence). J lost 7 bases, V lost 3 bases, and 18 bases had no gene match. This CDR3 comprises 18 residues. The CDR3 coding sequence is TGTGCCAGCAGCTTCAGAGACCTGGTGACTAGCGGGCCGAGGGAGCAGTACTTC. This translates into CASSFRDLVTSGPREQYF.

A remark on this clone: In the same sample, other DNA sequences code for this CDR3. CDR3 bases: TGCAGCGTTCCGGGACAGGGACCCTACGAGCAGTACTTC. Protein product: CSVPGQGPYEQYF. The chain carries TRBV29-1 and TRBJ2-7; 9 positions match TRBD1. This CDR3 spans 13 amino acids. The germline V gene has CDR1 SQVTM and CDR2 ANQGSEA. V lost 5 bases, J lost 2 bases, and 4 bases stayed unmatched.

The rearrangement links TRBV4-1 to TRBJ1-5; D not resolved. The CDR3 contains 14 residues. Trimming removed 0 bases from V and 5 bases from J, with 8 bases in between. The germline gives CDR1 MGHRA, CDR2 YSYEKL. The CDR3 sequence is CASSQDTQYQPQHF. DNA of the CDR3: TGCGCCAGCAGCCAAGACACACAGTATCAGCCCCAGCATTTT.

The rearrangement joins TRBV7-6 to TRBJ2-6; D may be TRBD1 or TRBD2 (5 bases each). Per germline, CDR1 SGHVS and CDR2 FNYEAQ. V dropped 5 bases and J dropped 5 bases, with 22 bases sitting between them. CDR3 length equals 18 residues. CDR3: CASSAEGLGPWRANVLTF. CDR3 sequence (DNA): TGTGCCAGCAGCGCAGAGGGGTTGGGGCCTTGGAGGGCCAACGTCCTGACTTTC.

DNA of the CDR3: TGTGCCAGCAGTTACACGCCGACAGATTCCTACGAGCAGTACTTC. The encoded protein is CASSYTPTDSYEQYF. The rearrangement links TRBV6-5 to TRBJ2-7; TRBD1 is a possible D gene (5 bases). The length of the CDR3 is 15 residues. CDR1 is MNHEY and CDR2 is SVGAGI in the germline V gene. The V end was cut by 2 bases, the J end by 1 base, with 12 bases between.

A word on this clone: This CDR3 is also generated by other DNA sequences in the sample. This chain connects TRBV27 to TRBJ2-7, with D possibly matching TRBD2 (5 bases). CDR3 length: 15 amino acids. Germline assignment: CDR1 MNHEY and CDR2 SMNVEV (reference sequence). V was trimmed by 4 bases and J by 0 bases, leaving 13 bases between them. CDR3 residues: CASSSRTGSSYEQYF. CDR3 nucleotides: TGTGCCAGCAGTTCCCGGACTGGGAGCTCCTACGAGCAGTACTTC.

In this sample, this clone turned up once. V and J are TRBV13 and TRBJ1-4; 7 bases are shared with TRBD1. Unmatched junction bases numbered 2, after V lost 5 bases and J lost 2 bases. CDR1 is PRHDT, CDR2 FYEKMQ, per germline (reference sequence). This CDR3 region has 14 residues. In nucleotides, the CDR3 is TGTGCCAGCAGCCAACAGGGGACTAATGAAAAACTGTTTTTT. Its translation: CASSQQGTNEKLFF.

Concerning this clone: Other DNA sequences in the same sample also yield this CDR3. The chain employs TRBV10-3 and TRBJ2-7, with D possibly matching TRBD1 (6 bases). The germline V gene has CDR1 ENHRY and CDR2 SYGVKD. The CDR3 is made up of 13 amino acids. V was trimmed by 6 bases and J by 1 base, leaving 10 bases between them. The chain's CDR3 is CAIRTGGSYEQYF. DNA for the CDR3: TGTGCCATCAGGACAGGTGGATCCTACGAGCAGTACTTC.

V and J are TRBV7-2 and TRBJ1-2; maybe TRBD1 (5 bases). CDR1 and CDR2 (germline): SGHTA, FQGNSA. The CDR3 consists of 15 residues. V gave up 1 base and J gave up 4 bases, with 13 bases separating them. CDR3 sequence reads: CASSLEMGQGYGYTF. DNA of the CDR3: TGTGCCAGCAGCTTAGAAATGGGTCAGGGCTATGGCTACACCTTC.